This note documents a single TCR beta chain sequence. The antigen remains undetermined. The record originates from a study of graft-versus-host responses after intestinal transplantation. Looking at the study overall: Every recipient had anti-thymocyte globulin induction and two to three years of tacrolimus plus steroids.

This CDR3 is built from 14 residues. Per germline, CDR1 SEHNR and CDR2 FQNEAQ (reference sequence). The V gene end was trimmed by 4 bases and the J gene end by 8 bases; junction bases not matched to a gene: 8. The method was immunoSEQ multiplex PCR; TCRdb's version includes in-frame clones alone and lacks a portion of them. Found here are roughly 120,000 clones, more than 90% of them singletons; the top ten hold roughly 0.23%. The sequence was collected from a human donor who was the organ donor for an intestinal transplant. The starting material was unstimulated CD4+ T cells sorted from spleen or lymph node cells, obtained before transplant. The gene calls are TRBV7-9 and TRBJ2-5; 9 nucleotides line up with TRBD1. In DNA, the CDR3 is TGTGCCAGCAGCTCTACAGACAGGGGGAGTACCCAGTACTTC. Protein sequence: CASSSTDRGSTQYF.